This TCR beta chain emerged from a study of blood T cell repertoires in COVID-19. Study context: T cells, B-cell-depleted T cells, or PBMCs provided the cDNA or gDNA that served as material.

V was trimmed by 7 bases and J by 9 bases, leaving 21 bases between them. The CDR3 has 15 amino acids. CDR1 LNHDA and CDR2 SQIVND come from the germline V gene (reference sequence). In the original workflow: Amplifying reference gene primers gave estimates of nucleated cell counts. The protocol was immunoSEQ multiplex PCR, while the TCRdb copy is restricted to in-frame clones and leaves out a portion. V and J calls and clone size are those listed in that table; D and trimming were worked out from the DNA. Of a few hundred thousand clones in the sample, around 90% were seen once. Sequencing used peripheral blood. The sequence derives from an elderly man with acute or convalescent COVID-19. The V call is TRBV19, the J call TRBJ2-2, with TRBD2 as a possible D gene (5 bases). The DNA for the CDR3 is TGTGCCAGTACCGACACCCTTGGACTTCCCCGGGAGCTGTTTTTT. Encoded protein: CASTDTLGLPRELFF.